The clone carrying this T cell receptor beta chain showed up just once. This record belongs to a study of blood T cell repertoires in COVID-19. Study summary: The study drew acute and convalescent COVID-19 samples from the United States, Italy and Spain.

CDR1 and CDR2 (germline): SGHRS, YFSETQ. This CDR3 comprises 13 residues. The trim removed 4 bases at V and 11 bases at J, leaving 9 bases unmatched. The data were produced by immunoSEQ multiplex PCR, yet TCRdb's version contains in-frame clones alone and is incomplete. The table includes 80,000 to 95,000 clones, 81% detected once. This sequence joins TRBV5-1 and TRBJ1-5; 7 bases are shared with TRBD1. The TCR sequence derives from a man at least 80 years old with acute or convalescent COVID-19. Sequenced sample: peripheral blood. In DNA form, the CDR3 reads TGCGCCAGCAGCCCCGACAGGGATGCCACCCAGCATTTT. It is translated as CASSPDRDATQHF. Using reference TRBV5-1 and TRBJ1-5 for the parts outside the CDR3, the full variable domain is KAGVTQTPRYLIKTRGQQVTLSCSPISGHRSVSWYQQTPGQGLQFLFEYFSETQRNKGNFPGRFSGRQFSNSRSEMNVSTLELGDSALYLCASSPDRDATQHFGDGTRLSIL.